This T cell receptor beta chain was sequenced in a study of control samples from healthy donors and cancer patients. Sequencing was performed with immunoSEQ multiplex PCR; in TCRdb, only in-frame clones are kept and a portion is missing. The sample carries 150,000 to 200,000 clones, 80% to 90% recorded once. Germline-derived CDR1 and CDR2 are MDHEN and SYDVKM. The CDR3 contains 15 residues. Trimming removed 5 bases at V and 5 bases at J, with 18 bases between. Source material: blood. The V gene is TRBV28, the J gene TRBJ2-5; D is perhaps TRBD2 (7 bases). This sequence originates from a woman aged 25 to 39 in good health. The CDR3 loop is CASSATGWGGETQYF. Written as DNA, the CDR3 is TGTGCCAGCAGTGCAACAGGATGGGGGGGCGAGACCCAGTACTTC.